These 18 T cell receptor beta chains were sequenced from one sample in a study of shared clonotypes between healthy human individuals. Repertoires were generated with immunoSEQ multiplex PCR, while TCRdb's copy carries only in-frame clones and drops some. The table lists around 1.4 million clones, about 98.5% of them singletons. The specimen was naive CD4+ T cells sorted from blood. Subset reported: CD45RA+ positively selected. These receptors originate from a young man in good health.

The chain has TRBV5-1 and TRBJ1-4, with D unclear. This CDR3 contains 15 residues. V was shortened by 4 bases and J by 2 bases, with 12 bases between the two germline ends. Germline CDR1 reads SGHRS; CDR2 reads YFSETQ. The CDR3 sequence is CASSADGLTNEKLFF. CDR3 DNA sequence: TGCGCCAGCAGCGCAGATGGGTTGACTAATGAAAAACTGTTTTTT.

The chain couples TRBV18 to TRBJ2-1; possibly TRBD2 for D (5 bases). Germline V gene sequence: CDR1 KGHSH, CDR2 LQKENI. V dropped 2 bases and J dropped 5 bases, with 13 bases sitting between them. The CDR3 extends over 15 amino acids. The DNA of the CDR3 is TGTGCCAGCTCACCATCTCCGGGAATTGACAATGAGCAGTTCTTC. Its translation is CASSPSPGIDNEQFF.

This clone has only one observation. This chain links TRBV7-9 with TRBJ1-5; D is uncertain. This CDR3 spans 14 amino acids. The ends were cut back, 4 bases at V and 1 base at J, with 8 bases in the middle. Per the germline V gene, CDR1 is SEHNR and CDR2 is FQNEAQ (reference sequence). CDR3 sequence (DNA): TGTGCCAGCAGCTCGGACCTAAGCAATCAGCCCCAGCATTTT. This encodes CASSSDLSNQPQHF.

The chain is built from TRBV28 and TRBJ2-3; the match to TRBD2 covers 13 bases. This CDR3 spans 19 amino acids. Germline trimming cut 7 bases from V and 4 bases from J; bases unmatched to any gene: 17. Germline CDR1 and CDR2: MDHEN and SYDVKM. The CDR3 DNA reads as TGTGCCAGCACCCTGGTTGGGACTAGCGGGAACGTTGAACCAGATACGCAGTATTTT. Translation gives CASTLVGTSGNVEPDTQYF.

This CDR3 is CASSHPGGPGANVLTF. The DNA for the CDR3 is TGTGCCAGCAGCCATCCGGGGGGGCCTGGGGCCAACGTCCTGACTTTC. The chain combines TRBV7-8 with TRBJ2-6; TRBD2 agrees at 8 bases. V was clipped by 5 bases and J by 2 bases; unmatched bases: 5. Germline lookup yields CDR1 SGHVS and CDR2 FQNEAQ. The CDR3 is 16 amino acids.

The chain employs TRBV6-1 and TRBJ1-3; unclear D gene. V lost 2 bases to trimming and J lost 2 bases, with 25 bases between them. The germline gives CDR1 MNHNS, CDR2 SASEGT. The CDR3 spans 20 residues. Here the CDR3 DNA reads TGTGCCAGCAGTGAACGTGTGAGCTTAGAAGCCTTCTCGCCTGGAAACACCATATATTTT. Amino acid sequence: CASSERVSLEAFSPGNTIYF.

On this clone: Additional DNA sequences in this sample encode the identical CDR3. V is TRBV28 and J is TRBJ1-2; D is ambiguous. Trimming pared 2 bases from V and 8 bases from J, leaving 9 bases between. The CDR3 totals 12 residues. The V gene's germline CDR1 is MDHEN and CDR2 SYDVKM. CDR3 in amino acids: CASSLPGRGYTF. The CDR3, as DNA: TGTGCCAGCAGTTTACCGGGTAGGGGCTACACCTTC.

The chain couples TRBV7-9 to TRBJ2-1; D might be TRBD1 or TRBD2, each matching 5 bases. CDR1 is SEHNR, CDR2 FQNEAQ, per germline (reference sequence). CDR3 length: 15 amino acids. V lost 10 bases and J lost 0, with 16 bases in between. The CDR3: CAIRDLRSSYNEQFF. CDR3 nucleotide sequence: TGTGCCATCCGGGACCTACGGAGCTCCTACAATGAGCAGTTCTTC.

The CDR3 sequence: CASRGQGDQPQHF. DNA of the CDR3: TGTGCCAGCAGGGGACAGGGAGATCAGCCCCAGCATTTT. V gene TRBV28 combines with J gene TRBJ1-5, with 9 bases fitting TRBD1. This CDR3 spans 13 amino acids. Germline V lookup: CDR1 MDHEN, CDR2 SYDVKM. V was clipped by 6 bases and J by 5 bases; unmatched bases: 2.

The chain combines TRBV25-1 with TRBJ2-7; a possible D gene is TRBD1 (5 bases). Trimming took 1 base from V and 2 from J, leaving 9 bases between them. The CDR3 sequence is 14 residues long. Per the germline V gene, CDR1 is MGHDK and CDR2 is SYGVNS. The CDR3 nucleotides are TGTGCCAGCAGTGAATCTGCCAGGGCCTACGAGCAGTACTTC. This codes for CASSESARAYEQYF.

The rearrangement joins TRBV28 to TRBJ2-7; D possibly corresponds to TRBD2 (5 bases). The germline V and J ends were trimmed by 7 bases and 3 bases, with 10 bases remaining between them. Germline V lookup: CDR1 MDHEN, CDR2 SYDVKM. There are 12 residues in the CDR3. The CDR3 spells CASNTDYYEQYF. The CDR3 DNA sequence: TGTGCCAGCAATACAGACTACTACGAGCAGTACTTC.

The chain has TRBV7-2 and TRBJ2-1, with 7 nucleotides matching TRBD1. Germline V gene sequence: CDR1 SGHTA, CDR2 FQGNSA. CDR3 length: 15 amino acids. Unmatched junction bases numbered 8, after V lost 2 bases and J lost 7 bases. The CDR3 nucleotides are TGTGCCAGCAGCTTAAGACAGGGCGTTGGGAATGAGCAGTTCTTC. Amino acids: CASSLRQGVGNEQFF.

A remark on this clone: At the DNA level, this CDR3 is encoded by other sequences in the same sample as well. V usage is TRBV10-1 and J usage is TRBJ2-5; 9 nucleotides match TRBD2. Germline CDR1 and CDR2: WNHNN and SYGVQD (reference sequence). This CDR3 region has 14 residues. V lost 1 base, J lost 5 bases, and 2 bases stayed unmatched. The CDR3 here is CASSELAGGETQYF. The CDR3 nucleotides read TGCGCCAGCAGTGAGTTGGCGGGAGGGGAGACCCAGTACTTC.

The chain links TRBV7-3 to TRBJ2-3, with D maybe TRBD1 (6 bases). The ends were cut back, 3 bases at V and 6 bases at J, with 13 bases in the middle. Germline CDR1 reads SGHTA; CDR2 reads FQGTGA. CDR3 length equals 14 residues. The CDR3 DNA reads as TGTGCCAGCAGCTTTGGGTTGGGGGCGGATACGCAGTATTTT. Protein: CASSFGLGADTQYF.

The V and J genes are TRBV15 and TRBJ2-7, with TRBD2 identical over 7 bases. Germline CDR1 is LNHNV and CDR2 is YYDKDF (reference sequence). This CDR3 is built from 17 residues. Trimming removed 5 bases from V and 4 bases from J; junction bases left unmatched: 17. The CDR3 DNA is TGTGCCACCAGCCCGGGAGGATTGGACCGCCTCGCATACGAGCAGTACTTC. This translates into CATSPGGLDRLAYEQYF.

The chain links TRBV5-1 to TRBJ2-7, with 12 nucleotides matching TRBD2. CDR1 is SGHRS and CDR2 is YFSETQ in the germline V gene. The CDR3 has 14 amino acids. Trimming removed 4 bases from V and 5 bases from J; junction bases left unmatched: 4. CDR3 bases: TGCGCCAGCAGCGTACTAGCGGGAGGTGACGAGCAGTACTTC. The encoded protein is CASSVLAGGDEQYF.

The rearrangement uses TRBV9 and TRBJ1-3; the D gene is possibly TRBD1 (5 bases). In germline, CDR1 is SGDLS, CDR2 YYNGEE. Trimming took 3 bases from V and 4 from J, leaving 17 bases between them. The CDR3 length is 16 residues. CDR3 protein: CASSARQSLGGNTIYF. DNA for the CDR3: TGTGCCAGCAGCGCCCGACAGTCACTAGGCGGAAACACCATATATTTT.

J is TRBJ2-7 and V is TRBV10-2; the D gene is possibly TRBD2 (5 bases). The CDR3 has 14 amino acids. Germline lookup yields CDR1 WSHSY and CDR2 SAAADI. V lost 3 bases to trimming and J lost 9 bases, with 18 bases between them. The CDR3 spells CASSEVGSAAGQYF. In DNA form, the CDR3 reads TGCGCCAGCAGTGAAGTTGGCTCGGCGGCGGGGCAGTACTTC.